The rows below give T cell receptor beta chains drawn from one sample of a study of cytomegalovirus exposure and HLA in healthy donors. Generated by immunoSEQ multiplex PCR, the TCRdb table keeps only in-frame clones and is missing some. The sample has about 170,000 clones, about three quarters seen once. The specimen was PBMCs. The receptor set was obtained from a female donor in good health and CMV-seronegative. Each CDR3 is given with its conserved first and last residue. Each record gives: D gene, J gene, V gene, clone size, CDR3 DNA, CDR3 protein. A D gene is named only where the DNA matches it firmly. Clone size is given for some rows only: seen once, a few or many times, or a class if the clone is expanded.

D gene: TRBD1
J gene: TRBJ1-3
V gene: TRBV30
clone size: once
CDR3 DNA: TGTGCCTGGAGTGCCAACAGGGGGCCGAGCTCTGGAAACACCATATATTTT
CDR3 protein: CAWSANRGPSSGNTIYF

D gene: TRBD1
J gene: TRBJ1-1
V gene: TRBV2
clone size: few
CDR3 DNA: TGTGCCAGCAGTCAAGGACAGGGCCGTACCACTGAAGCTTTCTTT
CDR3 protein: CASSQGQGRTTEAFF

D gene: TRBD2
J gene: TRBJ2-7
V gene: TRBV5-1
clone size: NA
CDR3 DNA: TGCGCCAGCAGCTTGGCAGCGGGAGGATCCTACGAGCAGTACTTC
CDR3 protein: CASSLAAGGSYEQYF

D gene: NA
J gene: TRBJ2-1
V gene: TRBV9
clone size: NA
CDR3 DNA: TGTGCCAGCAGCCCCCGTGAGAGGGCGCCTACTCTAAGGTCCTACAATGAGCAGTTCTTC
CDR3 protein: CASSPRERAPTLRSYNEQFF

D gene: NA
J gene: TRBJ2-6
V gene: TRBV27
clone size: NA
CDR3 DNA: TGTGCCAGCAGTTTATACTTGGCTGCTGGGGCCAACGGCCTGACTTTC
CDR3 protein: CASSLYLAAGANGLTF

D gene: TRBD2
J gene: TRBJ2-2
V gene: TRBV27
clone size: NA
CDR3 DNA: TGTGCCAGCAGTCCTGGACTAGCGGGAGGAGCCGGGGAGCTGTTTTTT
CDR3 protein: CASSPGLAGGAGELFF

D gene: NA
J gene: TRBJ1-2
V gene: TRBV11-2
clone size: once
CDR3 DNA: TGTGCCAGCACCGAGCGCAATAACTATGGCTACACCTTC
CDR3 protein: CASTERNNYGYTF

D gene: NA
J gene: TRBJ2-1
V gene: TRBV18
clone size: once
CDR3 DNA: TGTGCCAGCTCACCATTCCGGGGGACCAAGAATGAGCAGTTCTTC
CDR3 protein: CASSPFRGTKNEQFF

D gene: TRBD2
J gene: TRBJ2-7
V gene: TRBV18
clone size: NA
CDR3 DNA: TGTGCCAGCACCGCGGGGACTAGCTCCTACGAGCAGTACTTC
CDR3 protein: CASTAGTSSYEQYF

D gene: NA
J gene: TRBJ2-3
V gene: TRBV4-3
clone size: NA
CDR3 DNA: TGCGCCAGCAGCCGGGAGTTCACAGATACGCAGTATTTT
CDR3 protein: CASSREFTDTQYF

D gene: NA
J gene: TRBJ1-4
V gene: TRBV15
clone size: NA
CDR3 DNA: TGTGCCACCAGCAGACACGCTGGACAAAAGAATGAAAAACTGTTTTTT
CDR3 protein: CATSRHAGQKNEKLFF

D gene: TRBD2
J gene: TRBJ2-2
V gene: TRBV7-3
clone size: NA
CDR3 DNA: TGTGCCAGCAGCCAAGGGGGACTAGGGGGGACCGGGGAGCTGTTTTTT
CDR3 protein: CASSQGGLGGTGELFF

D gene: NA
J gene: TRBJ1-1
V gene: TRBV2
clone size: NA
CDR3 DNA: TGTGCCAGCAGGAGGAGGGGCCAGAGAGGAGAAGCTTTCTTT
CDR3 protein: CASRRRGQRGEAFF

D gene: NA
J gene: TRBJ2-3
V gene: TRBV27
clone size: NA
CDR3 DNA: TGTGCCAGCAGGAGTGAGGGGGGGGGTCCAGATACGCAGTATTTT
CDR3 protein: CASRSEGGGPDTQYF

D gene: NA
J gene: TRBJ1-3
V gene: TRBV9
clone size: once
CDR3 DNA: TGTGCCAGCAGCGTAGGCGCGGCGTCTGGAAACACCATATATTTT
CDR3 protein: CASSVGAASGNTIYF

D gene: TRBD1
J gene: TRBJ2-5
V gene: TRBV2
clone size: few
CDR3 DNA: TGTGCCAGCAGTGCGGACAGGGCCTCGGAGACCCAGTACTTC
CDR3 protein: CASSADRASETQYF

D gene: TRBD1
J gene: TRBJ1-5
V gene: TRBV4-2
clone size: NA
CDR3 DNA: TGTGCCAGCAGCCAAGGGACAGGTCATAATAATCAGCCCCAGCATTTT
CDR3 protein: CASSQGTGHNNQPQHF